This TCR beta chain was recovered during a study of T cells in Graves' hyperthyroidism and ophthalmopathy. The study, taken as a whole, reports: Ophthalmopathy and stable hyperthyroidism were separated by a 13 V-J model.

A word on this clonotype: Its antigen is currently unknown.

TCR beta CDR3 sequences were amplified from RNA transcripts. The HTBI primer set served for first-round RT-PCR of the TCR CDR3. TCRdb fed the multiplex PCR reads into MiXCR, producing one record per CDR3 protein. The sample includes some 320,000 distinct CDR3 sequences, approximately 14% seen only once; the top ten take around 32%. The CDR3 is 14 residues long. Germline values: CDR1 SEHNR, CDR2 FQNEAQ (reference sequence). V lost 0 bases to trimming and J lost 5 bases, with 8 bases between them. The chain joins TRBV7-9 to TRBJ1-3; no firm D call. This TCR derives from a middle-aged woman with Graves' ophthalmopathy. The source material was blood. CDR3 sequence (DNA): TGTGCCAGCAGCTTAGCGGCCAGTAGAAACACCATATATTTT. Amino acid sequence: CASSLAASRNTIYF.